This is a list of T cell receptor beta chains from one sample in a study of T cell repertoires in cytomegalovirus infection. Their target antigens are unknown. TCRdb reprocessed the reads with MiXCR, giving one entry per CDR3 protein. The repertoire holds more than 250,000 distinct CDR3 sequences, with 25% as singletons. Specimen: cultured PBMCs, collected from culture after CMV antigen stimulation. Source of these receptors: a human donor in good health (CMV status not recorded). Some clones in this sample may be carry-over from other donors' samples. The CDR3 runs from the conserved cysteine through the conserved F or W. D genes are given only for firm matches. Where a row states a size, it is once, few, many or the class of an expanded clone; other rows omit it.

>TRBJ2-3|-|many|TRBV6-2/TRBV6-3
TGTGCCAGCAGTTACCCCAGGAGGGGTAGCGGATCCACAGATACGCAGTATTTT
CASSYPRRGSGSTDTQYF
>TRBJ2-5|-|few|TRBV7-9
TGTGCCAGCAGCTTAGGGGTTCAGGGACCCCAAGAGACCCAGTACTTC
CASSLGVQGPQETQYF
>TRBJ1-2|-|many|TRBV4-1
TGCGCCAGCAGCCAAGCAGGGAGGTATGGCTACACCTTC
CASSQAGRYGYTF
>TRBJ2-3|-|-|TRBV7-2
TGTGCCAGCAGCTTACCCCCCTCTAGCTTTAACACAGATACGCAGTATTTT
CASSLPPSSFNTDTQYF
>TRBJ2-3|-|many|TRBV6-2/TRBV6-3
TGTGCCAGCAGAAAGCGAGGCAGGGCCGATACGCAGTATTTT
CASRKRGRADTQYF
>TRBJ2-3|-|few|TRBV6-5
TGTGCCAGCAGTTACTCAGGGGGGCCGTTCACAGATACGCAGTATTTT
CASSYSGGPFTDTQYF
>TRBJ2-7|TRBD1|many|TRBV19
TGTGCCAGTAGTACCCGGGACAGGGGAGCGTACGAGCAGTACTTC
CASSTRDRGAYEQYF
>TRBJ2-2|TRBD1|-|TRBV20-1
TGCAGTGCCAGGATCCGGGACAGGGACACCGGGGAGCTGTTTTTT
CSARIRDRDTGELFF
>TRBJ2-7|TRBD1|many|TRBV7-8
TGTGCCAGCAGCCACGGACAGGGCCGCGAGCAGTACTTC
CASSHGQGREQYF
>TRBJ2-1|-|few|TRBV7-2
TGTGCCAGCAGCCGGGATTGGGTGAGTGAGCAGTTCTTC
CASSRDWVSEQFF
>TRBJ2-7|-|-|TRBV3-1
TGTGCCAGCACCCCAACTCCAGGTCCCTACGAGCAGTACTTC
CASTPTPGPYEQYF
>TRBJ2-6|-|few|TRBV18
TGTGCCAGCTCACCGCCACCGTCTGGGGCCAACGTCCTGACTTTC
CASSPPPSGANVLTF
>TRBJ2-1|-|-|TRBV7-2
TGTGCCAGCAGCCAATCTGCGGAGTTAGCTCACTTGGAGGGCAATGAGCAGTTCTTC
CASSQSAELAHLEGNEQFF
>TRBJ1-6|-|-|TRBV25-1
TGTGCCAGCCGATCGGACAGCTATAATTCACCCCTCCACTTT
CASRSDSYNSPLHF
>TRBJ2-5|TRBD1|many|TRBV7-3
TGTGCCAGCAGCTTAAACGACAGGGGAGCCCAACAAGAGACCCAGTACTTC
CASSLNDRGAQQETQYF
>TRBJ1-5|TRBD1|many|TRBV7-2
TGTGCCAGCAGCTTAAGACAGGGGGTGGGGAGCAATCAGCCCCAGCATTTT
CASSLRQGVGSNQPQHF
>TRBJ2-1|TRBD2|few|TRBV11-2
TGTGCCAGCAGCTTCGGGGGACTAGTGGCCCGAGGTGAGCAGTTCTTC
CASSFGGLVARGEQFF
>TRBJ1-5|-|once|TRBV6-2/TRBV6-3
TGTGCCAGCAGACTACAGGGCGGTAGCAATCAGCCCCAGCATTTT
CASRLQGGSNQPQHF
>TRBJ1-1|TRBD1|-|TRBV29-1
TGCAGCGTCGCCGGGACAGCGAACACTGAAGCTTTCTTT
CSVAGTANTEAFF
>TRBJ2-1|-|-|TRBV12-3/TRBV12-4
TGTGCCAGCACCCTGTATGTAAATGAGCAGTTCTTC
CASTLYVNEQFF
>TRBJ2-3|TRBD2|many|TRBV2
TGTGCCAGCAGTGTTAGCGGGGAAGAGGATACAGATACGCAGTATTTT
CASSVSGEEDTDTQYF
>TRBJ1-1|-|once|TRBV20-1
TGCAGTGCTACGGGACACTGGAACACTGAAGCTTTCTTT
CSATGHWNTEAFF
>TRBJ1-1|-|-|TRBV27
TGTGCCAGCAGTTTTTCAGCTAAATGGGCAGCTAACACTGAAGCTTTCTTT
CASSFSAKWAANTEAFF
>TRBJ2-1|TRBD1|-|TRBV9
TGTGCCAGCAGCGTCCGGGACAGGGGGCTCTTTGACAATGAGCAGTTCTTC
CASSVRDRGLFDNEQFF
>TRBJ1-6|-|-|TRBV29-1
TGCAGCGTTCTGTCACAGGGTCGAATTTCACCCCTCCACTTT
CSVLSQGRISPLHF
>TRBJ2-1|-|few|TRBV19
TGTGCCAGTAGTCGACAGAGCTCCTACAATGAGCAGTTCTTC
CASSRQSSYNEQFF
>TRBJ2-1|-|-|TRBV19
TGTGCCAGTAGCAAGCCTGGTGAGCAGTTCTTC
CASSKPGEQFF
>TRBJ2-2|-|few|TRBV28
TGTGCCAGCAGTTTTAGGCCTTTGAACACCGGGGAGCTGTTTTTT
CASSFRPLNTGELFF
>TRBJ2-2|TRBD2|-|TRBV5-5
TGTGCCAGCAGCTTTGCGGGAGGGCCGACCACCGGGGAGCTGTTTTTT
CASSFAGGPTTGELFF
>TRBJ1-1|-|-|TRBV11-2
TGTGCCAGCAGCTTCCCCGGGACGCGAGCTTTCTTT
CASSFPGTRAFF
>TRBJ1-1|-|few|TRBV6-2/TRBV6-3
TGTGCCAGCAGTACATGGGGGGGAGAAGCTTTCTTT
CASSTWGGEAFF
>TRBJ1-6|-|-|TRBV5-1
TGCGCCAGCAGCCCGCGCCTCCAGGGCGATTCACCCCTCCACTTT
CASSPRLQGDSPLHF
>TRBJ2-3|-|few|TRBV27
TGTGCCAGCAGTGTACTGGGTACAGATACGCAGTATTTT
CASSVLGTDTQYF
>TRBJ2-7|-|many|TRBV6-2/TRBV6-3
TGTGCCAGCAGTTACTCTAGCGGAGACTCCTACGAGCAGTACTTC
CASSYSSGDSYEQYF
>TRBJ2-1|-|few|TRBV7-6
TGTGCCAGCAGCTCAGAGTTCCAGGCAGGGGAGCAGTTCTTC
CASSSEFQAGEQFF
>TRBJ2-1|-|-|TRBV7-2
TGTGCCAGCAGCCATATTTCGGCGGGTGGGGGGACTGAGCAGTTCTTC
CASSHISAGGGTEQFF
>TRBJ1-6|TRBD1|-|TRBV20-1
TGCAGTGCCACAGGGGACGTTGGGAATTCACCCCTCCACTTT
CSATGDVGNSPLHF
>TRBJ2-1|-|-|TRBV3-1
TGTGCCAGCAGCCAACAAAGCTCCTACAATGAGCAGTTCTTC
CASSQQSSYNEQFF
>TRBJ2-2|-|-|TRBV6-2/TRBV6-3
TGTGCCAGCAGTTACGGCAGGGCCACCGGGGAGCTGTTTTTT
CASSYGRATGELFF
>TRBJ2-7|-|-|TRBV12-3/TRBV12-4
TGTGCCAGCAGGCCCGATTGGGGGGCCCGTGGCGAGCAGTACTTC
CASRPDWGARGEQYF
>TRBJ2-2|-|-|TRBV5-1
TGCGCCAGCAGCTTGGAGTTCCTCACCGGGGAGCTGTTTTTT
CASSLEFLTGELFF
>TRBJ1-6|TRBD1|-|TRBV2
TGTGCCAGCAGCGCAGGGGGCCCGGAATCACCCCTCCACTTT
CASSAGGPESPLHF
>TRBJ2-3|TRBD2|many|TRBV7-2
TGTGCCAGCAGCCCACGACTAGCGGGGGCGATCGATACGCAGTATTTT
CASSPRLAGAIDTQYF
>TRBJ2-1|-|-|TRBV7-8
TGTGCCAGCAGCTTAGCGGTCGGGGGTCATGAGCAGTTCTTC
CASSLAVGGHEQFF
>TRBJ2-3|TRBD2|-|TRBV4-1
TGCGCCAGCAGCCAAGGAGACCCGGGACTAGCGATTAGCACAGATACGCAGTATTTT
CASSQGDPGLAISTDTQYF
>TRBJ1-2|TRBD1|few|TRBV6-5
TGTGCCAGCAGGCCAGAGGGGGCCGCTACTCCTGGCTACACCTTC
CASRPEGAATPGYTF
>TRBJ2-7|TRBD1|-|TRBV2
TGTGCCAGCACTACCGGGACAGGGGTAGAGCAGTACTTC
CASTTGTGVEQYF
>TRBJ2-3|TRBD2|many|TRBV7-2
TGTGCCAGCAGCCGTAATGCGGGAGGAGCAGATACGCAGTATTTT
CASSRNAGGADTQYF
>TRBJ2-3|-|many|TRBV12-3/TRBV12-4
TGTGCCAGCATCCAGACCCAGGGGCCCACAGATACGCAGTATTTT
CASIQTQGPTDTQYF
>TRBJ2-3|-|many|TRBV7-2
TGTGCCAGCAGCTTAAACGGTGGCACAGATACGCAGTATTTT
CASSLNGGTDTQYF
>TRBJ1-4|-|-|TRBV27
TGTGCCAGCAGTTTATTACCCGCAACTAATGAAAAACTGTTTTTT
CASSLLPATNEKLFF
>TRBJ2-5|-|-|TRBV19
TGTGCCAGTAGTATTTCCCACCAAGAGACCCAGTACTTC
CASSISHQETQYF
>TRBJ1-2|-|-|TRBV27
TGTGCCAGCAGTTTTAGGTTGGGTAACTATGGCTACACCTTC
CASSFRLGNYGYTF
>TRBJ1-1|TRBD1|-|TRBV2
TGTGCCAGCAGGGAACAGGGGGGAGGACGGAACACTGAAGCTTTCTTT
CASREQGGGRNTEAFF
>TRBJ2-6|-|few|TRBV19
TGTGCCAGTAGTGCACAGGGCGGGGCCAACGTCCTGACTTTC
CASSAQGGANVLTF